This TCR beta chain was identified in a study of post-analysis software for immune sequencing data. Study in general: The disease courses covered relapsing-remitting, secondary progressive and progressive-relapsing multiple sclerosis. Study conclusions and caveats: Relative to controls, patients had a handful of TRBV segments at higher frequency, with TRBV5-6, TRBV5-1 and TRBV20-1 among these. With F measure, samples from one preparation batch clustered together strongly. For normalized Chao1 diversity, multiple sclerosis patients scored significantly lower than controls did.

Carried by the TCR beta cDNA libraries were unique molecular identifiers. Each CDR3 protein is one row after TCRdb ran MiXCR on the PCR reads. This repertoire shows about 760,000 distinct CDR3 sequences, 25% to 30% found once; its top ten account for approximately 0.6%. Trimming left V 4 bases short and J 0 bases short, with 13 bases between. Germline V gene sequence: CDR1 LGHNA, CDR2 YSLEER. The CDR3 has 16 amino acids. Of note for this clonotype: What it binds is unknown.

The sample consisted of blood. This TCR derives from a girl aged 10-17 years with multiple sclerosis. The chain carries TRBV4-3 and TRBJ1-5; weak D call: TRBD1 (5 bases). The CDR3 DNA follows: TGCGCCAGCAGCCCACAGGTGCGCTATAGCAATCAGCCCCAGCATTTT. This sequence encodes CASSPQVRYSNQPQHF.